This T cell receptor beta chain originates from a study of shared clonotypes between healthy human individuals. This clone showed up many times. As yet, its antigen is unknown. The CDR3 covers 15 residues. V gave up 7 bases and J gave up 10 bases, with 23 bases separating them. Germline V gives CDR1 SGDLS, CDR2 YYNGEE. Study-wide results and caveats: Estimated richness values were generally larger in naive subsets than in memory subsets.

Produced via immunoSEQ multiplex PCR; TCRdb's table is partial and in-frame only. The repertoire consists of 300,000 to 400,000 clones, with around four fifths occurring once and the leading ten covering about 9.4%. Sequences were obtained from memory CD4+ T cells sorted from blood. Subset indicated: CD45RA-negative fraction. This chain links TRBV9 with TRBJ2-2; no reliable D call. The sequence was collected from a man younger than 40 in good health. CDR3 bases: TGTGCCAGCGGAGATTCGAGTCGGATTGGTGAGGAGCTGTTTTTT. It translates to CASGDSSRIGEELFF. Full variable domain (remainder filled in from reference TRBV9 and TRBJ2-2): DSGVTQTPKHLITATGQRVTLRCSPRSGDLSVYWYQQSLDQGLQFLIQYYNGEERAKGNILERFSAQQFPDLHSELNLSSLELGDSALYFCASGDSSRIGEELFFGEGSRLTVL.